This is a list of T cell receptor beta chains from one sample in a study of control samples from healthy donors and cancer patients. Data came from immunoSEQ multiplex PCR; TCRdb stores just in-frame clones and leaves some out. The sample has approximately 58,000 clones, about 90% seen once. The sample consisted of PBMCs. The receptors here all came from a woman in her fifties or sixties with lung cancer. CDR3s include the opening cysteine and the closing phenylalanine or tryptophan. A D gene is named only where the DNA matches it firmly. The size of a clone is reported for some rows only, either as once, few or many, or as a class for expanded clones.

>few|TRBJ2-7|TRBD1|TRBV27|13
TGTGCCAGCAGTCCACGACAGGGCCACGAGCAGTACTTC
CASSPRQGHEQYF
>once|TRBJ2-1|TRBD1|TRBV2|15
TGTGCCAGCAGTCGGGACAGGGGATCCTACAATGAGCAGTTCTTC
CASSRDRGSYNEQFF
>NA|TRBJ2-1|NA|TRBV6-1|18
TGTGCCAGCAGTGAAGCGATCGGCGCTTTCAGCTCCTACAATGAGCAGTTCTTC
CASSEAIGAFSSYNEQFF
>NA|TRBJ1-5|NA|TRBV4-1|17
TGCGCCAGCAGCCAAGATCGGACACCAAAGGGCAATCAGCCCCAGCATTTT
CASSQDRTPKGNQPQHF
>once|TRBJ1-6|NA|TRBV7-3|13
TGTGCCAGCAGCTTCAATACGATTTCACCCCTCCACTTT
CASSFNTISPLHF
>NA|TRBJ1-1|NA|TRBV9|20
TGTGCCAGCAGCATCAGGGGTAGAAGGGTCAAAACAGGTGAGGACACTGAAGCTTTCTTT
CASSIRGRRVKTGEDTEAFF
>NA|TRBJ2-5|TRBD2|TRBV27|15
TGTGCCAGCACACGGACTAGCGGGATAGGAGAGACCCAGTACTTC
CASTRTSGIGETQYF
>once|TRBJ1-2|NA|TRBV6-5|14
TGTGCCAGCAGTTACGGACAAGACGTTGAGGGCTACACCTTC
CASSYGQDVEGYTF
>NA|TRBJ2-1|TRBD2|TRBV7-2|16
TGTGCCAGCAGCTTAGAACCAGCGGGAGGATACAATGAGCAGTTCTTC
CASSLEPAGGYNEQFF
>NA|TRBJ1-1|NA|TRBV28|14
TGTGCCAGCAGGGTGGGGGGGACGAACACTGAAGCTTTCTTT
CASRVGGTNTEAFF
>NA|TRBJ2-1|TRBD2|TRBV11-2|17
TGTGCCAGCAGCTTAGATCCGGGACTAGCGGGGGTGGGTGAGCAGTTCTTC
CASSLDPGLAGVGEQFF
>NA|TRBJ2-5|TRBD1|TRBV28|16
TGTGCCAGCAGTTCCCCAAACAGGGGTTTAGACGAGACCCAGTACTTC
CASSSPNRGLDETQYF
>NA|TRBJ1-5|NA|TRBV5-6|16
TGTGCCAGCAGCGGGGGGGGACCGAATAGCAATCAGCCCCAGCATTTT
CASSGGGPNSNQPQHF
>NA|TRBJ2-5|TRBD2|TRBV4-1|16
TGCGCCAGCAGCCCTTCCGGGACTAGCGGGGGGGAGACCCAGTACTTC
CASSPSGTSGGETQYF
>NA|TRBJ2-3|NA|TRBV5-1|13
TGCGCCAGCAGCTTGGGGGGGACAGATACGCAGTATTTT
CASSLGGTDTQYF
>NA|TRBJ2-5|TRBD2|TRBV7-2|16
TGTGCCAGCAGCTTACAAGCGGGGGGGCCTCAGGAGACCCAGTACTTC
CASSLQAGGPQETQYF
>NA|TRBJ2-1|TRBD2|TRBV20-1|11
TGCAGTGCTAGAGATTTCGGGGGGTGGTTCTTC
CSARDFGGWFF
>NA|TRBJ1-1|NA|TRBV27|13
TGTGCCAGCAGTCTCGGGTATAGAACTGAAGCTTTCTTT
CASSLGYRTEAFF
>medium-sized|TRBJ2-7|TRBD1|TRBV7-9|14
TGTGCCAGCAGCCCAATAGACAGGGAATACGAGCAGTACTTC
CASSPIDREYEQYF
>NA|TRBJ2-7|TRBD1|TRBV7-9|14
TGTGCCAGCAGCTTAGCGGACAGGTCCCACGAGCAGTACTTC
CASSLADRSHEQYF
>NA|TRBJ1-1|TRBD1|TRBV9|17
TGTGCCAGCAGCGTAGGGACAGGGGGCGATGGGAACACTGAAGCTTTCTTT
CASSVGTGGDGNTEAFF
>NA|TRBJ2-5|NA|TRBV5-6|11
TGTGCCAGCAGCTTTTCAGAGACCCAGTACTTC
CASSFSETQYF
>NA|TRBJ2-1|NA|TRBV20-1|11
TGCAGTGCTAGGCTAACCAATGAGCAGTTCTTC
CSARLTNEQFF
>NA|TRBJ2-1|TRBD2|TRBV14|16
TGTGCCAGCAGCCCGCCGGCTAGCGGGGGCTGGAATGAGCAGTTCTTC
CASSPPASGGWNEQFF
>NA|TRBJ2-2|NA|TRBV7-9|16
TGTGCCAGCAGCTCTCCTACTAGGGCGAACACCGGGGAGCTGTTTTTT
CASSSPTRANTGELFF
>NA|TRBJ1-5|TRBD1|TRBV19|15
TGTGCCAGTAAGCAGACAGGGAATTCCAATCAGCCCCAGCATTTT
CASKQTGNSNQPQHF
>NA|TRBJ1-6|TRBD1|TRBV6-5|15
TGTGCCAGCAGTTACTACGGACAGGGGAATTCACCCCTCCACTTT
CASSYYGQGNSPLHF
>once|TRBJ1-2|NA|TRBV28|12
TGTGCCAACGAAAGGCAGGGCTATGGCTACACCTTC
CANERQGYGYTF
>NA|TRBJ2-4|TRBD1|TRBV5-3|17
TGTGCCAGAAGCGCGGATTGGACAGGGATGGCCAAAAACATTCAGTACTTC
CARSADWTGMAKNIQYF
>NA|TRBJ1-2|TRBD1|TRBV5-1|15
TGCGCCAGCAGCTCGATGCCGACAGGGGACCCTGGCTACACCTTC
CASSSMPTGDPGYTF
>NA|TRBJ2-1|TRBD2|TRBV2|17
TGTGCCAGCATTCTCAGGACTAGCGGGGAATCCTACAATGAGCAGTTCTTC
CASILRTSGESYNEQFF
>NA|TRBJ1-5|NA|TRBV9|15
TGTGCCAGCAGCGTAGGGCAGGACAGCAATCAGCCCCAGCATTTT
CASSVGQDSNQPQHF
>NA|TRBJ2-5|TRBD2|TRBV7-7|15
TGTGCTAGCAGCTTAGCGGGGGGGCCGGAAGAGACCCAGTACTTC
CASSLAGGPEETQYF
>NA|TRBJ1-5|NA|TRBV6-2/TRBV6-3|15
TGTGCCAGCAGTTACCCCAGGGGATCCAATCAGCCCCAGCATTTT
CASSYPRGSNQPQHF
>NA|TRBJ2-3|NA|TRBV27|19
TGTGCCAGCAGTTTTCAACTAGAGGGACGGCTTATGCTCACAGATACGCAGTATTTT
CASSFQLEGRLMLTDTQYF
>NA|TRBJ2-1|TRBD2|TRBV7-9|13
TGTGCCAGCAGCTTATGGGGGGGAGATGAGCAGTTCTTC
CASSLWGGDEQFF
>once|TRBJ2-3|NA|TRBV15|14
TGTGCCACTCGTTTCGGAGGTAACACAGATACGCAGTATTTT
CATRFGGNTDTQYF
>few|TRBJ2-2|TRBD1|TRBV5-1|14
TGCGCCAGTCTCGAGACAGGGGGCCCCGGGGAGCTGTTTTTT
CASLETGGPGELFF
>NA|TRBJ1-5|NA|TRBV15|15
TGTGCCACCGCAGAAGGGGATGGGGGCGGTCAGCCCCAGCATTTT
CATAEGDGGGQPQHF
>once|TRBJ1-2|NA|TRBV7-9|15
TGTGCCAGCAGCCCGCGGACAGCTAAGGTCGATGGCTACACCTTC
CASSPRTAKVDGYTF
>NA|TRBJ2-3|TRBD2|TRBV9|17
TGTGCCAGCAGCGGAGGACTAGCGGGGGGGCGAACAGATACGCAGTATTTT
CASSGGLAGGRTDTQYF
>NA|TRBJ2-1|NA|TRBV6-5|15
TGTGCCAGCAGGATGGTAGTCGCCTCCTACAATGAGCAGTTCTTC
CASRMVVASYNEQFF
>NA|TRBJ2-7|NA|TRBV4-1|16
TGCGCCAGCAGCCAAGATCAGCGGGCGAGGGCGTACGAGCAGTACTTC
CASSQDQRARAYEQYF
>NA|TRBJ1-5|NA|TRBV18|15
TGTGCCAGCTCTCGAGCCCGGGACGAATGGCAGCCCCAGCATTTT
CASSRARDEWQPQHF